The entry below gives a single T cell receptor beta chain sequence along with its context. Only in-frame clones appear in the TCRdb table, and some are missing; sequencing was by immunoSEQ multiplex PCR. The sample carries around 170,000 clones, about 88% recorded once. This entry comes from a study of blood T cell repertoires in COVID-19. The study counted Cohort 3 donors as recovered given two negative PCRs, clearance, or symptom resolution. The CDR3 totals 14 residues. V dropped 4 bases and J dropped 8; count of bases not matched to a gene: 7. Germline values: CDR1 LNHDA, CDR2 SQIVND (reference sequence).

Material: PBMCs or T cells enriched from blood (not recorded which). The sequence was obtained from a woman between 50 and 59 years old who had recovered from COVID-19. J is TRBJ1-4 and V is TRBV19, with 7 bases lining up with TRBD1. This chain's CDR3 is CASSTQGGQEKLFF. For the CDR3, the DNA is TGTGCCAGTAGTACGCAGGGGGGACAGGAAAAACTGTTTTTT.